The 10 T cell receptor beta chains below all came from one sample that was sequenced in a study of CD8+ T cells in alopecia areata. Treatment of the sample: oral pan-JAK inhibitor, 5-10 mg twice daily. Investigators isolated RNA and reverse transcribed it into cDNA to act as the sequencing template. Sequenced by immunoSEQ multiplex PCR; TCRdb stores in-frame clones only, minus some. Among under 150,000 clones, 75% to 85% were seen once, and the ten largest hold around a quarter. Sample: CD8+ T cells sorted from blood, taken at week 4, from a patient treated with tofacitinib. The receptors here all came from a human donor with alopecia areata.

The chain uses TRBV5-6 and TRBJ2-7; D not resolved. The germline gives CDR1 SGHDT, CDR2 YYEEEE. The CDR3 spans 13 residues. V was clipped by 2 bases and J by 0 bases, with 6 bases between them. CDR3: CASSFRSSYEQYF. The DNA of the CDR3 is TGTGCCAGCAGCTTTAGGAGCTCCTACGAGCAGTACTTC. Together with reference TRBV5-6 and TRBJ2-7, the CDR3 gives the full variable domain: DAGVTQSPTHLIKTRGQQVTLRCSPKSGHDTVSWYQQALGQGPQFIFQYYEEEERQRGNFPDRFSGHQFPNYSSELNVNALLLGDSALYLCASSFRSSYEQYFGPGTRLTVT.

The V call is TRBV29-1, the J call TRBJ2-5; D is undetermined. Near its end, the DNA agrees better with TRBJ2-7, so the J call may be wrong. The CDR3 is made up of 12 amino acids. Germline V CDR1 and CDR2: SQVTM, ANQGSEA. The CDR3: CSVEGLAYEQYF. The CDR3 coding sequence is TGCAGCGTTGAAGGATTGGCTTACGAGCAGTACTTC.

In this sample, this clone turned up a few times. V usage is TRBV10-3 and J usage is TRBJ2-2; TRBD1 or TRBD2 may be the D gene (5 bases each). With 4 bases removed from V and 2 bases from J, the gap between germline ends came to 14 bases. This CDR3 is built from 16 residues. Per the germline V gene, CDR1 is ENHRY and CDR2 is SYGVKD. The CDR3 loop is CAISGQGRSNTGELFF. Written as DNA, the CDR3 is TGTGCCATCAGTGGCCAGGGACGGAGCAACACCGGGGAGCTGTTTTTT.

The chain recombines TRBV5-1 with TRBJ1-1, with a tentative D call TRBD1 (6 bases). V was pared by 4 bases and J by 1 base, with 11 bases between. The CDR3 spans 14 residues. Per the germline V gene, CDR1 is SGHRS and CDR2 is YFSETQ. CDR3 sequence (DNA): TGCGCCAGCAGCGCAGGGGAGGGGAACACTGAAGCTTTCTTT. As protein: CASSAGEGNTEAFF.

The chain carries TRBV29-1 and TRBJ2-7, with a possible D match to TRBD1 (6 bases). Trimming shortened V by 8 bases and J by 3 bases, and 14 bases separated the two germline ends. Germline V gene sequence: CDR1 SQVTM, CDR2 ANQGSEA. CDR3 length equals 12 residues. The CDR3 here is CSFNRDNYEQYF. CDR3 DNA sequence: TGCAGCTTTAACCGGGACAACTACGAGCAGTACTTC.

This sequence joins TRBV4-2 and TRBJ1-6; no firm D call. Trimming left V 0 bases short and J 9 bases short, with 15 bases between. CDR1 is LGHNA, CDR2 YNFKEQ, per germline. The CDR3 contains 16 residues. DNA of the CDR3: TGTGCCAGCAGCCAAGAAGGACCACTCGGGGTTTCACCCCTCCACTTT. It specifies CASSQEGPLGVSPLHF.

The V call is TRBV6-5, the J call TRBJ2-1; no firm D call. The germline V and J ends were trimmed by 0 bases and 1 base, with 7 bases remaining between them. CDR1 is MNHEY and CDR2 is SVGAGI in the germline V gene. The CDR3 contains 15 residues. The DNA of the CDR3 is TGTGCCAGCAGTTACTCACCAGGATCCTACAATGAGCAGTTCTTC. It codes for CASSYSPGSYNEQFF.

The rearrangement links TRBV4-1 to TRBJ1-1, with TRBD1 as a possible D gene (5 bases). The CDR3 sequence is 16 residues long. The V gene lost 1 base and the J gene lost 1 base, with 13 bases spanning the gap. The germline V gene encodes CDR1 MGHRA and CDR2 YSYEKL. DNA for the CDR3: TGCGCCAGCAGCCAAGGAGGGGCCCCAGGGAACACTGAAGCTTTCTTT. This translates into CASSQGGAPGNTEAFF.

This clone has a handful of counts. The rearrangement links TRBV11-1 to TRBJ1-3; D perhaps matches TRBD1 (5 bases). CDR1 is SGHAT and CDR2 is FQDESV in the germline V gene (reference sequence). The CDR3 is 16 residues long. V was trimmed by 5 bases and J by 2 bases, leaving 16 bases between them. DNA for the CDR3: TGTGCCAGCAGCCCCAGGGCCGACTCTCCTGGAAACACCATATATTTT. Protein product: CASSPRADSPGNTIYF.

This clone has a single count. The rearrangement uses TRBV4-3 and TRBJ1-1; D remains ambiguous. Germline CDR1 LGHNA, CDR2 YSLEER. V was clipped by 4 bases and J by 8 bases, with 14 bases between them. CDR3 length: 13 amino acids. DNA for the CDR3: TGCGCCAGCAGCCTCCGAACTGGGGAGGAAGCTTTCTTT. Translating gives CASSLRTGEEAFF.